This T cell receptor beta chain stems from a study of blood T cell repertoires in COVID-19. Study as a whole: COVID-19 samples collected from the United States, Italy and Spain covered acute and convalescent phases.

Profiled with immunoSEQ multiplex PCR; TCRdb holds only in-frame clones, not every one. The data contain about 150,000 clones, 60% to 85% of them singletons. Germline loops: CDR1 SNHLY, CDR2 FYNNEI. V was pared by 5 bases and J by 7 bases, with 15 bases between. There are 14 residues in the CDR3. The rearrangement uses TRBV2 and TRBJ1-5; TRBD1 might be the D (5 bases). This TCR was sampled from a man aged 45-60 years with acute or convalescent COVID-19. Input material: peripheral blood. In DNA form, the CDR3 reads TGTGCCAGCAGTAACCAGGGAAGAGAACAGCCCCAGCATTTT. Its translation is CASSNQGREQPQHF.